This T cell receptor beta chain is drawn from a study of neurological immune-mediated disorders. The cDNA was synthesized by means of template-switch 5'RACE, which was carried out with 10-nucleotide random UMIs. TCRdb re-called the 5' RACE reads through MiXCR, storing one row per CDR3 protein. The table includes about 36,000 distinct CDR3 sequences, approximately 10% detected once. This sample's time point: technical triplicate 1. This CDR3 has 13 residues. The V and J ends lost 5 bases and 6 bases respectively, with 16 bases between them. Germline V gives CDR1 DFQATT, CDR2 SNEGSKA (reference sequence). This clonotype was detected many times. Its cognate antigen is unknown. Study conclusions and caveats: No CDR3 amino acid sequences recurred among expanded clones across subjects, suggesting private repertoires in all groups.

The chain joins TRBV20-1 to TRBJ1-1; D gene unclear. This clonotype was obtained from a man aged 60 to 75 with HTLV-1-associated myelopathy (HAM/TSP). The specimen sequenced was PBMCs. CDR3 amino acids: CSASRAAGSEAFF. DNA for the CDR3: TGCAGTGCTTCTAGGGCGGCTGGTTCTGAAGCTTTCTTT.